This T cell receptor (beta chain) was identified during a study of shared clonotypes between healthy human individuals. The V end lost 5 bases, the J end lost 2 bases, and 13 bases lay between the germline ends. Per the germline V gene, CDR1 is LNHDA and CDR2 is SQIVND (reference sequence). The CDR3 has 14 residues. Per the original methods: Owing to the provision of junction-only sequences devoid of quality scores by immunoSEQ, filtering differed. Clones were sequenced by immunoSEQ multiplex PCR, and TCRdb holds only the in-frame ones, with some missing. The V and J calls and clone size were taken over from that table, and D and trimming were inferred from the DNA. The sample carries about 1 million clones, about 70% recorded once.

Sequencing used memory CD4+ T cells sorted from blood. Noted subset: CD45RA-negative fraction. The chain uses TRBV19 and TRBJ2-7; no reliable D call. This TCR came from a man between 18 and 29 years old in good health. CDR3 sequence (DNA): TGTGCCAGTAGTGCCGCCCGGAATACCTACGAGCAGTACTTC. It yields the protein CASSAARNTYEQYF.